These 21 T cell receptor beta chains share one sample of origin, sequenced in a study of shared clonotypes between healthy human individuals. Some clones are missing from TCRdb's copy, which holds only in-frame ones; the method was immunoSEQ multiplex PCR. The data show 650,000 to 750,000 clones, approximately 75% seen once. The sequenced sample consisted of memory CD4+ T cells sorted from blood. Subset described: CD45RA-negative fraction. All receptors derive from a woman aged 25-40 years in good health.

This chain uses TRBV4-1 with TRBJ1-1, with 9 bases matching TRBD1. Losses at the gene ends were 4 bases for V and 2 bases for J; bases not matched to a gene: 5. CDR1 and CDR2 from the germline V gene are MGHRA and YSYEKL. The CDR3 is 15 residues long. The CDR3 reads CASSLRDRANTEAFF. The DNA for the CDR3 is TGCGCCAGCAGCCTTCGGGACAGGGCCAACACTGAAGCTTTCTTT.

The chain carries TRBV28 and TRBJ2-7; TRBD2 is a possible D gene (5 bases). This CDR3 has 15 amino acids. Germline CDR1 and CDR2: MDHEN and SYDVKM. The germline V and J ends were trimmed by 1 base and 7 bases, with 17 bases remaining between them. The DNA of the CDR3 is TGTGCCAGCAGTTTATACAGAGGGCCCTCAGAAGAGCAGTACTTC. Amino acid sequence: CASSLYRGPSEEQYF.

This chain connects TRBV6-5 to TRBJ1-5; D is unresolved. The CDR3 spans 13 residues. V dropped 2 bases and J dropped 3 bases, with 5 bases sitting between them. Per germline, CDR1 MNHEY and CDR2 SVGAGI. The CDR3 nucleotides read TGTGCCAGCAGTTACGGAAACAATCAGCCCCAGCATTTT. It codes for CASSYGNNQPQHF.

The V gene is TRBV30, the J gene TRBJ2-5; no clear D gene. CDR3 length equals 13 residues. V shed 2 bases and J shed 5 bases, with 12 bases lying between them. CDR1 is GTSNPN and CDR2 is SVGIG in the germline V gene (reference sequence). The DNA for the CDR3 is TGTGCCTGGAGTAAGGGCCTGGAGGAGACCCAGTACTTC. Its protein product is CAWSKGLEETQYF.

The rearrangement links TRBV28 to TRBJ2-1; 7 bases map to TRBD2. The CDR3 sequence is 15 residues long. The V and J ends lost 3 bases and 10 bases, in that order; junction bases with no gene match: 12. Germline lookup yields CDR1 MDHEN and CDR2 SYDVKM. CDR3 DNA sequence: TGTGCCAGCAGTTTTTTGGGAGGGCCAAAGAGGGAGCAGTTCTTC. Amino acid sequence: CASSFLGGPKREQFF.

This chain connects TRBV19 to TRBJ2-1; 10 nucleotides agree with TRBD2. The CDR3 has 15 amino acids. J was trimmed by 4 bases and V by 5 bases; bases with no gene match: 5. Per germline, CDR1 LNHDA and CDR2 SQIVND (reference sequence). Here the CDR3 DNA reads TGTGCCAGTAGTCAGACTAGCGGGCCTTACAATGAGCAGTTCTTC. Protein product: CASSQTSGPYNEQFF.

The chain recombines TRBV6-5 with TRBJ1-1; 7 positions match TRBD1. The CDR3 runs 15 residues. Germline assignment: CDR1 MNHEY and CDR2 SVGAGI. Trimming cost V 9 bases and J 2 bases; bases outside gene matches: 12. The CDR3 region is CASNRGLTSNTEAFF. The CDR3 DNA sequence: TGTGCCAGTAACAGGGGACTCACCTCTAACACTGAAGCTTTCTTT.

The CDR3 here is CASSPRFDTGELFF. The CDR3, as DNA: TGTGCCAGCAGCCCGAGATTCGACACCGGGGAGCTGTTTTTT. J is TRBJ2-2 and V is TRBV11-2; D unclear. Per germline, CDR1 SGHAT and CDR2 FQNNGV. CDR3 size: 14 residues. The V gene lost 5 bases and the J gene lost 3 bases, with 10 bases spanning the gap. Supplemented by reference TRBV11-2 and TRBJ2-2, the full variable domain reads EAGVAQSPRYKIIEKRQSVAFWCNPISGHATLYWYQQILGQGPKLLIQFQNNGVVDDSQLPKDRFSAERLKGVDSTLKIQPAKLEDSAVYLCASSPRFDTGELFFGEGSRLTVL.

The genes are TRBV5-5 and TRBJ2-4; D unclear. CDR3 length: 14 residues. The germline V gene has CDR1 SGHKS and CDR2 YYEKEE (reference sequence). V was trimmed by 2 bases and J by 1 base, leaving 7 bases between them. The DNA for the CDR3 is TGTGCCAGCAGCTTTTTGGGGGCCAAAAACATTCAGTACTTC. Protein: CASSFLGAKNIQYF.

The chain carries TRBV6-6 and TRBJ2-7; maybe TRBD1 (5 bases). V shed 4 bases and J shed 5 bases, with 15 bases lying between them. Per germline, CDR1 MNHNY and CDR2 SVGAGI (reference sequence). The length of the CDR3 is 14 residues. In DNA, the CDR3 is TGTGCCAGCAGTTGGGCCGGCAGGGTGAACGAGCAGTACTTC. Amino acids: CASSWAGRVNEQYF.

About this clone itself: One base separates it from a far larger clone, so it is likely a read error. The same CDR3 is also encoded by other DNA sequences in this sample. The genes are TRBV5-1 and TRBJ2-1; 9 nucleotides line up with TRBD2. CDR3 size: 15 residues. Unmatched junction bases numbered 2, after V lost 0 bases and J lost 4 bases. The germline gives CDR1 SGHRS, CDR2 YFSETQ. The CDR3 loop is CASSLDSGGYNEQFF. Written as DNA, the CDR3 is TGCGCCAGCAGCTTGGATAGCGGGGGTTACAATGAGCAGTTCTTC.

The chain couples TRBV27 to TRBJ1-2; D unclear. From germline, CDR1 is MNHEY and CDR2 SMNVEV (reference sequence). The CDR3 covers 11 residues. Trimming took off 8 bases at V and 4 bases at J, with 8 bases between the two ends. The CDR3 DNA sequence: TGTGCCAGCGGCCCGCCCTATGGCTACACCTTC. As protein: CASGPPYGYTF.

Turning to this clone: The sample contains more than one DNA sequence encoding this CDR3. The chain is built from TRBV10-3 and TRBJ1-2; no clear D gene. CDR3 length equals 11 residues. In germline, CDR1 is ENHRY, CDR2 SYGVKD. Trimming cost V 2 bases and J 7 bases, with 5 bases left between them. Here the CDR3 DNA reads TGTGCCATCAGTGAGAGCGGTGGCTACACCTTC. Translated: CAISESGGYTF.

Details on this clone: Other DNA sequences in this specimen translate into the identical CDR3. This sequence joins TRBV5-1 and TRBJ2-3; D gene unclear. This CDR3 has 14 amino acids. The V gene's germline CDR1 is SGHRS and CDR2 YFSETQ. V was shortened by 0 bases and J by 3 bases, with 8 bases between the two germline ends. CDR3 nucleotide sequence: TGCGCCAGCAGCTTGGGTACAGCAACAGATACGCAGTATTTT. This translates into CASSLGTATDTQYF.

This chain links TRBV11-2 with TRBJ2-5, with 12 bases lining up with TRBD2. CDR1 SGHAT and CDR2 FQNNGV come from the germline V gene. After removal of 2 bases from V and 11 bases from J, the junction contained 6 bases not matched to a gene. The CDR3 is made up of 14 amino acids. The CDR3: CASSLIRTSGTQYF. The CDR3 DNA follows: TGTGCCAGCAGCTTAATTCGGACTAGCGGGACGCAGTACTTC.

The chain links TRBV5-6 to TRBJ2-1, with 7 bases aligning to TRBD2. The V and J ends lost 1 base and 8 bases, in that order; junction bases with no gene match: 9. This CDR3 has 15 amino acids. Germline-derived CDR1 and CDR2 are SGHDT and YYEEEE. The CDR3 region is CASSLQAGVGDEQFF. In nucleotides, the CDR3 is TGTGCCAGCAGCTTGCAGGCGGGAGTCGGCGATGAGCAGTTCTTC.

V is TRBV11-2 and J is TRBJ2-3, with D unresolved. Trimming cost V 4 bases and J 0 bases, with 11 bases left between them. Germline V gene sequence: CDR1 SGHAT, CDR2 FQNNGV. This CDR3 is 15 amino acids long. This CDR3 is CASSSSVMSTDTQYF. The DNA of the CDR3 is TGTGCCAGCAGCTCCTCTGTTATGAGCACAGATACGCAGTATTTT.

The rearrangement joins TRBV9 to TRBJ1-5; unclear D gene. The CDR3 consists of 15 residues. Germline V gene data show CDR1 as SGDLS and CDR2 as YYNGEE. V lost 0 bases and J 3 bases, leaving 10 bases between the germline ends. Here the CDR3 reads CASSVAPGLNQPQHF. DNA for the CDR3: TGTGCCAGCAGCGTAGCTCCCGGGCTCAATCAGCCCCAGCATTTT.

The chain recombines TRBV19 with TRBJ2-7, with 7 bases fitting TRBD1. The CDR3 length is 16 residues. CDR1 and CDR2 from the germline V gene are LNHDA and SQIVND (reference sequence). Trimming at V came to 3 bases and at J to 2 bases, leaving 10 bases not matched to a gene. The CDR3 region is CASSIRLQGVPYEQYF. CDR3 sequence (DNA): TGTGCCAGTAGTATCCGTTTGCAGGGGGTGCCCTACGAGCAGTACTTC.

V and J are TRBV18 and TRBJ2-3; the D gene is possibly TRBD1 (5 bases). The germline V gene encodes CDR1 KGHSH and CDR2 LQKENI. The CDR3 is 15 amino acids. V lost 2 bases, J lost 0 bases, and 9 bases lay in between. This CDR3 reads CASSPGATSTDTQYF. The CDR3, as DNA: TGTGCCAGCTCACCAGGGGCCACTAGCACAGATACGCAGTATTTT.

This chain's CDR3 is CASMGTGEQYF. The CDR3 DNA sequence: TGTGCCAGCATGGGAACAGGGGAGCAGTACTTC. The chain recombines TRBV6-6 with TRBJ2-7, with D possibly matching TRBD1 (6 bases). Looked up from germline, CDR1 is MNHNY and CDR2 is SVGAGI (reference sequence). The V and J ends lost 7 bases and 7 bases respectively, with 11 bases between them. This CDR3 region has 11 residues.